Listed below are T cell receptor beta chains from one sample, sequenced in a study of blood T cell repertoires in COVID-19. Sequencing was performed with immunoSEQ multiplex PCR; in TCRdb, only in-frame clones are kept and a portion is missing. Among 310,000 or so clones listed, more than 80% were seen once. The material sequenced was PBMCs or T cells enriched from blood (not recorded which). The source is a woman younger than 45 who had recovered from COVID-19. The conserved cysteine and the conserved F or W are not part of the CDR3 here. The order of the fields is V gene, J gene, CDR3 protein.

>TRBV5-5|TRBJ1-2
ASTLWDGRTRGYGYT
>TRBV28|TRBJ2-7
ASSLSQGGTGPYEQY
>TRBV3-1/TRBV3-2|TRBJ2-2
ASSQETKGDGELF
>TRBV15|TRBJ1-2
ATSSSRGNYGYT
>TRBV19|TRBJ1-1
ASTTAGGGLGTEAF
>TRBV28|TRBJ1-1
ASSRYRIDTEAF
>TRBV5-4|TRBJ2-7
ASSERTGRDEQY
>TRBV30|TRBJ1-6
AWTGDRSSYNSPLH
>TRBV7-7|TRBJ2-7
ASSLGLAVAYEQY
>TRBV12-5|TRBJ2-3
ANRGTSGTDTQY
>TRBV29-1|TRBJ2-1
SVELSGREQF
>TRBV6-2/TRBV6-3|TRBJ2-1
ASSYGGDSYNEQF
>TRBV15|TRBJ1-6
ATSRVLGQGLGSPLH
>TRBV7-6|TRBJ1-3
ASSPVAGESGNTIY
>TRBV9|TRBJ2-3
ASSAGISGRAPPDTQY
>TRBV11-2|TRBJ2-2
ASSSPGLGVTNTGELF
>TRBV18|TRBJ2-5
ASSQGQGAEETQY
>TRBV11-3|TRBJ2-3
ASSLAGEVTDTQY
>TRBV5-1|TRBJ1-1
ASSLASRGTEAF
>TRBV9|TRBJ2-7
ASSSGQGAAYEQY
>TRBV6-2/TRBV6-3|TRBJ2-5
ASSGGTLEKETQY
>TRBV7-6|TRBJ2-5
ASSFVQGQETQY
>TRBV29-1|TRBJ2-5
SADRVDGETQY
>TRBV6-5|TRBJ1-1
ASSISGARAF
>TRBV19|TRBJ1-1
ASSRDRAEAF
>TRBV21-1|TRBJ1-1
ASSRNRARTEAF
>TRBV19|TRBJ1-5
ASRDTTNQPQH
>TRBV29-1|TRBJ2-3
SVDAQGVDTQY
>TRBV19|TRBJ2-1
ASSIVAGPYNEQF
>TRBV9|TRBJ2-3
ASSVGQRALPTDTQY
>TRBV29-1|TRBJ2-1
SVEGAGGGYNEQF
>TRBV7-2|TRBJ1-5
ASSLSGGNQPQH
>TRBV6-5|TRBJ1-4
ASRPRVYNEKLF
>TRBV28|TRBJ1-4
ASSSGQGNRATNEKLF
>TRBV10-3|TRBJ2-1
AMQGASGSLNEQF
>TRBV6-2/TRBV6-3|TRBJ1-4
ASSYSGQPNEKLF
>TRBV3-1/TRBV3-2|TRBJ2-1
ASSQEFYIEQF
>TRBV29-1|TRBJ1-2
SVSGQSANYGYT
>TRBV6-5|TRBJ1-1
ASSHRGLNTEAF
>TRBV5-4|TRBJ2-7
ASSLDLAGEGQY
>TRBV18|TRBJ2-7
ASSPPGTSPYEQY
>TRBV27|TRBJ1-3
ASSSKGFLSGNTIY
>TRBV19|TRBJ1-3
ASSGTGAPSGNTIY
>TRBV6-4|TRBJ1-2
ASRGDRGYGYT
>TRBV4-2|TRBJ2-7
ASSQGIGQGVGYEQY
>TRBV9|TRBJ2-7
ASSGSGLDYEQY
>TRBV12-3/TRBV12-4|TRBJ1-2
ASKGQGWGYT
>TRBV18|TRBJ1-5
ASSPGEGQPQH
>TRBV7-9|TRBJ2-1
ASSFLRGLSEKHNEQF
>TRBV5-1|TRBJ2-7
ASSTGTGSEQY
>TRBV28|TRBJ2-1
ASRPLSGHNEQF
>TRBV13|TRBJ2-1
ASSFASGGSYNEQF
>TRBV7-9|TRBJ2-1
ASSSNPRRI
>TRBV19|TRBJ1-6
ASSILESSPLH
>TRBV9|TRBJ2-3
ASSPSDLVADTQY
>TRBV3-1/TRBV3-2|TRBJ1-2
ASSPYQLGGAGGYT
>TRBV3-1/TRBV3-2|TRBJ1-1
ASSQDRAANTEAF
>TRBV11-2|TRBJ2-2
ASRWTSGRSGELF
>TRBV2|TRBJ2-2
ASSVASGRAGGELF